These T cell receptor beta chains were read from a single sample in a study of control samples from healthy donors and cancer patients. The data were produced by immunoSEQ multiplex PCR, yet TCRdb's version contains in-frame clones alone and is incomplete. The data contain 95,000 to 150,000 clones, just over 90% of them singletons. Sequencing was performed on blood. The receptors were gathered from a woman aged 18-29 years in good health. CDR3s leave out the opening cysteine and the closing phenylalanine or tryptophan.

V gene,CDR3 protein
TRBV4-1,ASSQEGGRGYGYT
TRBV9,ASSGTSGASF
TRBV6-2/TRBV6-3,ASSYWNTEAF
TRBV28,ASSYQGSPLH
TRBV28,ASSSTTSGPETQY
TRBV9,ASSVGARPSGSYEQY
TRBV12-3/TRBV12-4,ASSFRGTEAF
TRBV28,ASIGLPSYNSPLH
TRBV5-1,ASSPQGSGANVLT
TRBV6-1,ASSERGQGADEQY
TRBV3-1/TRBV3-2,ASSQVPELDAGREQY
TRBV30,ACKKGLAGSGELF
TRBV19,ASSVQANNQPQH
TRBV7-2,ASTRGYDYGYT
TRBV5-1,ASSLDNSGPYEQY
TRBV12-1,ASRIQTQGTGNTIY
TRBV5-4,ASSLTSGSNEQY
TRBV5-1,ASSLEALNTYNEQF
TRBV11-3,ASSFGLAGGKETQY
TRBV18,ASSPGGTSGAEETQY
TRBV6-2/TRBV6-3,ASSMLRSRLSYEQY
TRBV19,ASSMATGMNTEAF
TRBV9,ASSVDGGIPYEQY
TRBV9,ASSPRLGQGRTYGYT
TRBV28,ASSFGTEAF
TRBV9,ASSVQIFPDEQF
TRBV10-3,AISDGTSGVYEQY